The 15 T cell receptor beta chains presented below share a single source sample, sequenced in a study of identical twins. In TCRdb, the 5' RACE reads were re-called with MiXCR into one record per CDR3 protein. The table lists just under 650,000 distinct CDR3 sequences, about 7.6% of them singletons. These data also featured in a second study, about yellow fever vaccine responses in identical twins.

The sample taken for sequencing was PBMCs. These receptors originate from a woman aged 18-29 years in good health.

In this sample, this clonotype turned up many times. V is TRBV3-1 and J is TRBJ1-1; D remains unclear. In germline, CDR1 is LGHDT, CDR2 YNNKEL (reference sequence). The CDR3 extends over 12 amino acids. V lost 4 bases and J lost 2, with 5 bases in between. Here the CDR3 DNA reads TGTGCCAGCAGCCCACCTAACACTGAAGCTTTCTTT. This translates into CASSPPNTEAFF. Together with reference TRBV3-1 and TRBJ1-1, the CDR3 gives the full variable domain: DTAVSQTPKYLVTQMGNDKSIKCEQNLGHDTMYWYKQDSKKFLKIMFSYNNKELIINETVPNRFSPKSPDKAHLNLHINSLELGDSAVYFCASSPPNTEAFFGQGTRLTVV.

This clonotype has a count of ten or more. The rearrangement joins TRBV10-2 to TRBJ2-7; 8 positions match TRBD1. Looked up from germline, CDR1 is WSHSY and CDR2 is SAAADI. There are 11 residues in the CDR3. The V and J ends lost 3 bases and 12 bases, in that order; junction bases with no gene match: 4. The CDR3 spells CASSDGDRGYF. For the CDR3, the DNA is TGCGCCAGCAGTGATGGAGACAGGGGGTACTTC.

There are a few counts of this clonotype. The chain combines TRBV7-8 with TRBJ2-2; 10 positions match TRBD1. CDR3 length equals 19 residues. CDR1 and CDR2 from the germline V gene are SGHVS and FQNEAQ. V trimming: 5 bases; J trimming: 0 bases; junction bases outside the gene matches: 12. CDR3 bases: TGTGCCAGCAGCAAGGACAGGGGGAGTCTCACGTCGAACACCGGGGAGCTGTTTTTT. Amino acid sequence: CASSKDRGSLTSNTGELFF.

This clonotype was seen more than once but under ten times. V is TRBV7-8 and J is TRBJ2-2; D gene ambiguous. The V end lost 2 bases, the J end lost 0 bases, and 10 bases lay between the germline ends. CDR3 length: 16 residues. Looked up from germline, CDR1 is SGHVS and CDR2 is FQNEAQ. CDR3: CASSLQRNANTGELFF. As DNA, the CDR3 is TGTGCCAGCAGCTTACAAAGAAATGCGAACACCGGGGAGCTGTTTTTT.

This clonotype was seen ten or more times. The chain links TRBV29-1 to TRBJ2-1; 8 bases fit TRBD1. CDR1 is SQVTM and CDR2 is ANQGSEA in the germline V gene. The CDR3 runs 14 residues. Losses at the gene ends were 5 bases for V and 1 base for J; bases not matched to a gene: 4. The DNA for the CDR3 is TGCAGCGTTCAACAGGGGGGTTCCTACAATGAGCAGTTCTTC. It is translated as CSVQQGGSYNEQFF.

The gene calls are TRBV24-1 and TRBJ2-5; D gene ambiguous. V lost 4 bases to trimming and J lost 3 bases, with 11 bases between them. Germline CDR1 KGHDR, CDR2 SFDVKD. CDR3 size: 14 residues. CDR3 region: CATSDALPKETQYF. The CDR3 DNA follows: TGTGCCACCAGTGACGCCTTACCCAAAGAGACCCAGTACTTC.

In its sample, this clonotype was seen a few times. V gene TRBV29-1 combines with J gene TRBJ1-4; D gene uncertain. Germline CDR1 is SQVTM and CDR2 is ANQGSEA. The CDR3 spans 13 residues. V dropped 8 bases and J dropped 4 bases, with 14 bases sitting between them. The CDR3 DNA is TGCAGCTTTCTCGGGTCCTTTAATGAAAAACTGTTTTTT. The encoded protein is CSFLGSFNEKLFF.

This clonotype was counted many times. The chain combines TRBV6-5 with TRBJ2-7; TRBD2 aligns across 12 bases. Germline loops: CDR1 MNHEY, CDR2 SVGAGI. This CDR3 has 19 amino acids. Trimming at V came to 0 bases and at J to 0 bases, leaving 9 bases not matched to a gene. This CDR3 is CASSYSTGLAGAASYEQYF. The CDR3, as DNA: TGTGCCAGCAGTTACTCCACGGGACTAGCGGGCGCCGCCTCCTACGAGCAGTACTTC.

This clonotype came up a few times. The chain carries TRBV20-1 and TRBJ2-1; 15 positions match TRBD2. The J segment lost 7 bases and the V segment lost 5 bases, leaving 3 bases of the junction unmatched. Looked up from germline, CDR1 is DFQATT and CDR2 is SNEGSKA (reference sequence). The CDR3 has 14 amino acids. The CDR3 spells CSASGTSGRNEQFF. The CDR3 nucleotides are TGCAGTGCTTCCGGGACTAGCGGGAGGAATGAGCAGTTCTTC.

This clonotype was seen repeatedly, ten times or more. The J gene is TRBJ2-2, the V gene TRBV5-1; TRBD2 aligns across 9 bases. The ends lost 7 bases at V and 3 bases at J; junction bases unmatched: 13. The CDR3 runs 17 residues. CDR1 is SGHRS and CDR2 is YFSETQ in the germline V gene. DNA of the CDR3: TGCGCCAGCGGTCCGGCAGATCTAGCGGGGTACACCGGGGAGCTGTTTTTT. Translating gives CASGPADLAGYTGELFF.

This clonotype was observed at least ten times. This rearrangement joins TRBV4-1 to TRBJ2-1; D possibly corresponds to TRBD1 (6 bases). Trimming removed 1 base from V and 4 bases from J, with 8 bases in between. Germline CDR1 reads MGHRA; CDR2 reads YSYEKL. The CDR3 length is 14 residues. The CDR3 loop reads CASSQGDIYNEQFF. CDR3 nucleotide sequence: TGCGCCAGCAGCCAAGGGGACATTTACAATGAGCAGTTCTTC.

The sample holds a few counts of this clonotype. This chain uses TRBV5-1 with TRBJ2-2; D is uncertain. Germline CDR1 reads SGHRS; CDR2 reads YFSETQ. The V end lost 7 bases, the J end lost 2 bases, and 6 bases lay between the germline ends. The CDR3 extends over 12 amino acids. The CDR3 coding sequence is TGCGCCAGCGCCAAAAACACCGGGGAGCTGTTTTTT. It encodes CASAKNTGELFF.

This clonotype was counted a few times. The chain uses TRBV11-2 and TRBJ2-1, with 10 bases that match TRBD2. Trimming cost V 6 bases and J 2 bases; bases outside gene matches: 13. There are 18 residues in the CDR3. Germline CDR1 and CDR2: SGHAT and FQNNGV. In DNA form, the CDR3 reads TGTGCCAGCAGGCGTCTAGCGGGAGCGGTGGGGACCTACAATGAGCAGTTCTTC. It is translated as CASRRLAGAVGTYNEQFF.

This clonotype occurred many times. The chain joins TRBV12-5 to TRBJ2-2; 8 bases are shared with TRBD1. V lost 2 bases and J lost 4; bases outside the gene matches: 3. The CDR3 extends over 15 amino acids. CDR1 and CDR2 (germline): LGHNT, FRNRAP. The DNA for the CDR3 is TGTGCTAGTGGTTTGCAGGGGGCAGGCACCGGGGAGCTGTTTTTT. The encoded protein is CASGLQGAGTGELFF. Full variable domain (missing parts from reference TRBV12-5 and TRBJ2-2): DARVTQTPRHKVTEMGQEVTMRCQPILGHNTVFWYRQTMMQGLELLAYFRNRAPLDDSGMPKDRFSAEMPDATLATLKIQPSEPRDSAVYFCASGLQGAGTGELFFGEGSRLTVL.

In this sample, this clonotype turned up many times. The chain recombines TRBV7-8 with TRBJ2-1, with D possibly TRBD1 on 6 matching bases. The CDR3 consists of 16 residues. The V and J ends lost 5 bases and 3 bases respectively, with 17 bases between them. Looked up from germline, CDR1 is SGHVS and CDR2 is FQNEAQ. CDR3 amino acids: CASSPSMGQNYNEQFF. DNA for the CDR3: TGTGCCAGCAGCCCAAGTATGGGACAAAACTACAATGAGCAGTTCTTC.